One sample yielded the 5 T cell receptor beta chains listed below, sequenced in a study of response to subunit inactivated influenza vaccine listed by TCRdb under 2018. Library preparation employed RT-PCR. The sequencer listed for this sample is Illumina HiSeq 2500. TCRdb ran its own pipeline on the public reads, namely fastp trimming at Q25 and MiXCR clone calling, and kept in-frame beta chains. Rows are unified per CDR3 protein, each entry keeping the most common DNA and genes. Counted in this sample were 800,000 to 1,000,000 distinct CDR3 sequences; about 20% of them appeared once. The ten largest clones add up to 10% of the sample. Sequencing used PBMCs from blood, obtained less than 6 days after vaccination. The receptors come from a man aged 45 to 65 who received an inactivated influenza vaccine. Donor details come from another sample of the same person, matched by shared clones.

The chain links TRBV13 to TRBJ2-3; TRBD2 is a possible D gene (6 bases). CDR3 size: 18 residues. Per germline, CDR1 PRHDT and CDR2 FYEKMQ (reference sequence). V lost 5 bases and J lost 1, with 22 bases in between. CDR3 in DNA: TGTGCCAGCAGCCTGGGTGTGGGGGGACGACTAGGCACAGATACGCAGTATTTT. Translated: CASSLGVGGRLGTDTQYF.

The V and J genes are TRBV7-9 and TRBJ1-6; TRBD1 might be the D (5 bases). Germline-derived CDR1 and CDR2 are SEHNR and FQNEAQ (reference sequence). V shed 1 base and J shed 6 bases, with 10 bases lying between them. The length of the CDR3 is 15 residues. CDR3 coding DNA: TGTGCCAGCAGCTTAGGAGGGGCGGGTAATTCACCCCTCCACTTT. Protein: CASSLGGAGNSPLHF.

There are many counts of this clonotype. CDR3: CSAFNGDSYEQYF. CDR3 in DNA: TGCAGTGCTTTCAACGGGGACTCCTACGAGCAGTACTTC. The chain joins TRBV20-1 to TRBJ2-7, with D tentatively TRBD2 (5 bases). The CDR3 contains 13 residues. Per the germline V gene, CDR1 is DFQATT and CDR2 is SNEGSKA (reference sequence). Trimming pared 5 bases from V and 0 bases from J, leaving 11 bases between.

This clonotype was counted ten times or more. The chain has TRBV27 and TRBJ2-7; TRBD2 aligns across 9 bases. Germline V gene sequence: CDR1 MNHEY, CDR2 SMNVEV (reference sequence). The CDR3 spans 14 residues. J gave up 3 bases and V 5 bases, and 5 bases lay outside the gene matches. The CDR3 here is CASSEGLANYEQYF. The CDR3 bases are TGTGCCAGCAGTGAGGGACTAGCCAACTACGAGCAGTACTTC.

The rearrangement joins TRBV24-1 to TRBJ2-2; TRBD2 might be the D (5 bases). The germline V and J ends were trimmed by 1 base and 4 bases, with 18 bases remaining between them. The germline CDR1 and CDR2 sequences are KGHDR and SFDVKD. This CDR3 has 18 residues. The CDR3 DNA reads as TGTGCCACCAGTGATTTCCCAGGACTGGTAGAGGGCACCGGGGAGCTGTTTTTT. Translated: CATSDFPGLVEGTGELFF.